This T cell receptor (beta chain) appears in the sequencing data of a study of blood T cell repertoires in COVID-19. Study at large: COVID-19 samples, acute and convalescent, were from the United States, Italy and Spain. PBMCs, B-cell-depleted T cells, or T cells were the source of the cDNA or gDNA that made up the material.

In germline, CDR1 is SGHTA, CDR2 FQGTGA. This CDR3 comprises 15 residues. V shed 0 bases and J 5 bases; nucleotides not matched to a gene: 4. Study processing details: Cell counts per sample came from amplifying reference gene primers. Here immunoSEQ multiplex PCR was the method, and the copy in TCRdb shows in-frame clones only, minus some. Clone size and V and J calls were adopted from that table, with D and trimming inferred from the DNA. The repertoire consists of approximately 150,000 clones, with 85% to 90% occurring once and the leading ten covering roughly 3%. The sequencing input was peripheral blood. V is TRBV7-3 and J is TRBJ2-5; 9 positions agree with TRBD2. The TCR originated in a woman aged 55-70 years with active COVID-19. CDR3 protein: CASSLTGLASETQYF. The CDR3 DNA reads as TGTGCCAGCAGCTTAACGGGACTAGCATCGGAGACCCAGTACTTC.